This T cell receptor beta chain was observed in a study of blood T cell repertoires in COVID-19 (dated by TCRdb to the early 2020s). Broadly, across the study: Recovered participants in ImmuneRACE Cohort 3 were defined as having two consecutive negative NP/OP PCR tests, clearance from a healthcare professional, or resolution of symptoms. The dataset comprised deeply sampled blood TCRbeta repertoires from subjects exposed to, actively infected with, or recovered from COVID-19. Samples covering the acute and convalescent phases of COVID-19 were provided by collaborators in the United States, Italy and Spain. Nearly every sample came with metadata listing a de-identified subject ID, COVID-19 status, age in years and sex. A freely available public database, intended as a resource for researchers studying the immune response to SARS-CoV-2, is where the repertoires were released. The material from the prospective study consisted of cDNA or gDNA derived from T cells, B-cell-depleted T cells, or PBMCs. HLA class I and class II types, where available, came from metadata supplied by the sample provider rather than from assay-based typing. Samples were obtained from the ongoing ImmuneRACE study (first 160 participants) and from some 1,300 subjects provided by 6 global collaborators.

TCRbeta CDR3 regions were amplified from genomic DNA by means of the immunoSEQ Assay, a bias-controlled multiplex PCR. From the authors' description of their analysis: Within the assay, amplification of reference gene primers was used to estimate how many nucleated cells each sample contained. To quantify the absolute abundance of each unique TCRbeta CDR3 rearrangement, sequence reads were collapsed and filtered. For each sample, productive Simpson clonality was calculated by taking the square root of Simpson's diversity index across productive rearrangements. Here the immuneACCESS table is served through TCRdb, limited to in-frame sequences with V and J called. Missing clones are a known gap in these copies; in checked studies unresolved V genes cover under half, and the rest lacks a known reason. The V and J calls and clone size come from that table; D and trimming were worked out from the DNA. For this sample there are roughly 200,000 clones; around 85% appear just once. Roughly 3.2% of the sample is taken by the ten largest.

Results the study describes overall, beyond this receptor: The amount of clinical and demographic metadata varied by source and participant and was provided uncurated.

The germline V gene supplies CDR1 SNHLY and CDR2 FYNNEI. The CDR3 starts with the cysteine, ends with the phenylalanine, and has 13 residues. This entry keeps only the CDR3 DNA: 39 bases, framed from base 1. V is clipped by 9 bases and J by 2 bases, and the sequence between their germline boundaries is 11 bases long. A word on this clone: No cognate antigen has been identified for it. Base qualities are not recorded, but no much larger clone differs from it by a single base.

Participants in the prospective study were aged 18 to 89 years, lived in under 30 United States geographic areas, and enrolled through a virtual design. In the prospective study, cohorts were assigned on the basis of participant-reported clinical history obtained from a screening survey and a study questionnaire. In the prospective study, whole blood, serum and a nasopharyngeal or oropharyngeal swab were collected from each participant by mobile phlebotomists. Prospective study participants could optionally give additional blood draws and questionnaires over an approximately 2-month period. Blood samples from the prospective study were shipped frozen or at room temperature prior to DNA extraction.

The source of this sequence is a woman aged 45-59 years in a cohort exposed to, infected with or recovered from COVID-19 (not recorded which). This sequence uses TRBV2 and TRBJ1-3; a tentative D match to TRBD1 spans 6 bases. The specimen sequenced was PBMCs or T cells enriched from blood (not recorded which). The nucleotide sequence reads TGTGCCAGGACGGGGGGCCCTGGAAACACCATATATTTT. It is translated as CARTGGPGNTIYF.